These 27 T cell receptor beta chains were all obtained from the same sample, sequenced in a study of control samples from healthy donors and cancer patients. The method was immunoSEQ multiplex PCR; TCRdb's version includes in-frame clones alone and lacks a portion of them. Of approximately 130,000 clones listed, more than 75% are singletons. The specimen was blood. These receptors came from a man aged 25-45 years in good health.

The chain carries TRBV9 and TRBJ2-3, with D possibly being TRBD2 (7 bases). The length of the CDR3 is 15 residues. Per germline, CDR1 SGDLS and CDR2 YYNGEE. The V and J ends lost 1 base and 3 bases respectively, with 12 bases between them. The CDR3 DNA follows: TGTGCCAGCAGCGTATTTGCGGGGGCAACAGATACGCAGTATTTT. Its protein is CASSVFAGATDTQYF.

V and J are TRBV7-2 and TRBJ1-5; 7 positions agree with TRBD1. Trimming cost V 5 bases and J 0 bases; bases outside gene matches: 7. Germline CDR1 SGHTA, CDR2 FQGNSA. The CDR3 is 16 residues long. CDR3 DNA: TGTGCCAGCAGCAGGGGACAGCGCGATAGCAATCAGCCCCAGCATTTT. This translates into CASSRGQRDSNQPQHF.

This clone was seen only a few times. The V gene is TRBV9, the J gene TRBJ1-6; tentative D call: TRBD1 (5 bases). V lost 5 bases and J lost 8, with 11 bases in between. Germline CDR1 and CDR2: SGDLS and YYNGEE. CDR3 length equals 13 residues. The chain's CDR3 is CASSKGWDSPLHF. In DNA, the CDR3 is TGTGCCAGCAGTAAGGGGTGGGATTCACCCCTCCACTTT.

In its sample, this clone was seen once. The V and J genes are TRBV5-6 and TRBJ2-1; D remains ambiguous. Germline V gives CDR1 SGHDT, CDR2 YYEEEE. With 0 bases removed from V and 9 bases from J, the gap between germline ends came to 13 bases. The CDR3 has 14 amino acids. For the CDR3, the DNA is TGTGCCAGCAGCTTGGGACAATTGGGCGGTGAGCAGTTCTTC. It translates to CASSLGQLGGEQFF.

The chain is built from TRBV5-1 and TRBJ1-2; the match to TRBD1 covers 9 bases. Per the germline V gene, CDR1 is SGHRS and CDR2 is YFSETQ. The CDR3 totals 14 residues. V dropped 3 bases and J dropped 5; count of bases not matched to a gene: 5. DNA for the CDR3: TGCGCCAGCAGCTGGGGACAGGGTCTATATGGCTACACCTTC. This sequence encodes CASSWGQGLYGYTF.

V usage is TRBV5-1 and J usage is TRBJ1-1; TRBD1 agrees at 7 bases. This CDR3 contains 14 residues. CDR1 SGHRS and CDR2 YFSETQ come from the germline V gene. The V and J ends lost 4 bases and 5 bases, in that order; junction bases with no gene match: 8. CDR3 loop: CASSPGQGGTEAFF. The CDR3 nucleotides are TGCGCCAGCAGCCCCGGCCAGGGGGGGACTGAAGCTTTCTTT.

The chain has TRBV7-2 and TRBJ2-3; TRBD1 is a possible D gene (6 bases). Trimming pared 5 bases from V and 3 bases from J, leaving 15 bases between. This CDR3 has 15 amino acids. Looked up from germline, CDR1 is SGHTA and CDR2 is FQGNSA. The CDR3, as DNA: TGTGCCAGCAGCCCACAGGGAATTGAAACAGATACGCAGTATTTT. Amino acid sequence: CASSPQGIETDTQYF. Filled out from reference TRBV7-2 and TRBJ2-3, the complete variable domain reads GAGVSQSPSNKVTEKGKDVELRCDPISGHTALYWYRQSLGQGLEFLIYFQGNSAPDKSGLPSDRFSAERTGGSVSTLTIQRTQQEDSAVYLCASSPQGIETDTQYFGPGTRLTVL.

The chain combines TRBV11-3 with TRBJ2-5; D ambiguous. The germline V gene encodes CDR1 SGHNT and CDR2 YENEEA. The V end was cut by 0 bases, the J end by 0 bases, with 5 bases between. This CDR3 is 14 amino acids long. The chain's CDR3 is CASSLDRNQETQYF. The CDR3 nucleotides read TGTGCCAGCAGCTTAGATCGGAACCAAGAGACCCAGTACTTC.

J is TRBJ2-7 and V is TRBV5-1, with 9 bases identical to TRBD1. The trim removed 4 bases at V and 3 bases at J, leaving 8 bases unmatched. The CDR3 totals 15 residues. From germline, CDR1 is SGHRS and CDR2 YFSETQ. The CDR3 here is CASSPWDRANYEQYF. Written as DNA, the CDR3 is TGCGCCAGCAGCCCGTGGGACAGGGCAAACTACGAGCAGTACTTC.

The chain links TRBV6-6 to TRBJ1-5; D is ambiguous. The CDR3 contains 16 residues. The ends were cut back, 4 bases at V and 0 bases at J, with 13 bases in the middle. Germline lookup yields CDR1 MNHNY and CDR2 SVGAGI (reference sequence). The CDR3 DNA is TGTGCCAGCAGTTCCGATAAAGTTTATAGCAATCAGCCCCAGCATTTT. As protein: CASSSDKVYSNQPQHF.

The chain couples TRBV5-1 to TRBJ2-5; 9 nucleotides agree with TRBD2. The V gene end was trimmed by 5 bases and the J gene end by 4 bases; junction bases not matched to a gene: 9. The germline gives CDR1 SGHRS, CDR2 YFSETQ. CDR3 size: 15 residues. DNA for the CDR3: TGCGCCAGCAGGCCCGGGACTAGCAGTGGAGAGACCCAGTACTTC. This codes for CASRPGTSSGETQYF.

This rearrangement joins TRBV10-2 to TRBJ1-2; 7 bases fit TRBD1. V dropped 0 bases and J dropped 4; count of bases not matched to a gene: 5. This CDR3 is built from 15 residues. Germline V gene sequence: CDR1 WSHSY, CDR2 SAAADI. The CDR3 DNA reads TGCGCCAGCAGTGAGTCGACAGGGTTGGGCTATGGCTACACCTTC. This codes for CASSESTGLGYGYTF.

The J gene is TRBJ2-1, the V gene TRBV27, with 10 bases matching TRBD2. This CDR3 spans 15 amino acids. With V trimmed by 0 bases and J by 9 bases, 5 bases remained unmatched. Germline V CDR1 and CDR2: MNHEY, SMNVEV (reference sequence). The CDR3 DNA reads TGTGCCAGCAGTTTATCTAGCGGGGGGAACGGTGAGCAGTTCTTC. This codes for CASSLSSGGNGEQFF.

The V and J genes are TRBV18 and TRBJ1-6, with D possibly being TRBD1 (6 bases). This CDR3 has 16 residues. The V gene lost 3 bases and the J gene lost 10 bases, with 19 bases spanning the gap. Germline loops: CDR1 KGHSH, CDR2 LQKENI. The CDR3 loop is CASSPRAGELNSPLHF. The CDR3 DNA follows: TGTGCCAGCTCACCTCGAGCAGGGGAATTGAACTCACCCCTCCACTTT. Supplemented by reference TRBV18 and TRBJ1-6, the full variable domain reads NAGVMQNPRHLVRRRGQEARLRCSPMKGHSHVYWYRQLPEEGLKFMVYLQKENIIDESGMPKERFSAEFPKEGPSILRIQQVVRGDSAAYFCASSPRAGELNSPLHFGNGTRLTVT.

The chain couples TRBV30 to TRBJ1-1; 10 bases match TRBD1. This CDR3 comprises 14 residues. Germline V gene sequence: CDR1 GTSNPN, CDR2 SVGIG (reference sequence). The V and J ends lost 6 bases and 1 base, in that order; junction bases with no gene match: 5. The CDR3 is CACRDRGANTEAFF. The DNA of the CDR3 is TGTGCCTGCCGGGACAGGGGCGCGAACACTGAAGCTTTCTTT.

The CDR3 here is CASSGVLNTEAFF. The CDR3 bases are TGTGCCAGCAGCGGGGTCCTGAACACTGAAGCTTTCTTT. This chain connects TRBV3-1 (or the pseudogene TRBV3-2) to TRBJ1-1; no clear D gene. The CDR3 spans 13 residues. Germline V gene lookup returns CDR1 LGHDT and CDR2 YNNKEL (reference sequence). The germline V and J ends were trimmed by 5 bases and 0 bases, with 7 bases remaining between them.

The chain has TRBV11-3 and TRBJ1-2; 7 bases map to TRBD1. The V and J ends lost 5 bases and 6 bases, in that order; junction bases with no gene match: 3. The CDR3 length is 12 residues. Germline CDR1 reads SGHNT; CDR2 reads YENEEA. The CDR3 DNA is TGTGCCAGCAGCAGACAGGGTAATGGCTACACCTTC. This sequence encodes CASSRQGNGYTF. The full variable domain, in which reference TRBV11-3 and TRBJ1-2 provide the parts outside the CDR3, is EAGVVQSPRYKIIEKKQPVAFWCNPISGHNTLYWYLQNLGQGPELLIRYENEEAVDDSQLPKDRFSAERLKGVDSTLKIQPAELGDSAVYLCASSRQGNGYTFGSGTRLTVV.

The chain employs TRBV7-2 and TRBJ2-1; 11 bases line up with TRBD2. Germline V gene sequence: CDR1 SGHTA, CDR2 FQGNSA. The CDR3 is 16 amino acids. V shed 3 bases and J 3 bases; nucleotides not matched to a gene: 4. This CDR3 reads CASSFTSGGIYNEQFF. The CDR3 DNA sequence: TGTGCCAGCAGCTTTACTAGCGGGGGAATCTACAATGAGCAGTTCTTC.

The chain recombines TRBV7-8 with TRBJ1-1; maybe TRBD1 (5 bases). The length of the CDR3 is 16 residues. Between the trimmed V and J ends, which lost 0 bases and 3 bases, there was a span of 14 bases. CDR1 and CDR2 from the germline V gene are SGHVS and FQNEAQ. CDR3 in DNA: TGTGCCAGCAGCTTAGCTGCAGGGAAGTCGCACACTGAAGCTTTCTTT. Protein sequence: CASSLAAGKSHTEAFF.

V and J are TRBV30 and TRBJ2-2; D gene ambiguous. With 5 bases removed from V and 6 bases from J, the gap between germline ends came to 7 bases. This CDR3 has 11 amino acids. Germline-derived CDR1 and CDR2 are GTSNPN and SVGIG (reference sequence). Here the CDR3 reads CAWGMSGELFF. DNA for the CDR3: TGTGCCTGGGGGATGTCCGGGGAGCTGTTTTTT.

V gene TRBV24-1 combines with J gene TRBJ2-1; 9 bases match TRBD2. This CDR3 has 17 residues. Trimming cost V 5 bases and J 8 bases; bases outside gene matches: 15. Germline CDR1 and CDR2: KGHDR and SFDVKD. The CDR3 coding sequence is TGTGCCACCAGTGTTGGGGCTAGCGGGACCCTAGGAGATGAGCAGTTCTTC. Translated: CATSVGASGTLGDEQFF.

The rearrangement uses TRBV10-3 and TRBJ1-1; possible D gene TRBD1, 5 bases. V gave up 1 base and J gave up 1 base, with 10 bases separating them. This CDR3 region has 15 residues. Germline assignment: CDR1 ENHRY and CDR2 SYGVKD. The CDR3 coding sequence is TGTGCCATCAGTGAGTTAGGACAAAAGAACACTGAAGCTTTCTTT. Its protein product is CAISELGQKNTEAFF.

The chain has TRBV2 and TRBJ1-2, with D hard to call. Germline assignment: CDR1 SNHLY and CDR2 FYNNEI. V was cut by 8 bases and J by 4 bases, with 14 bases left in between. CDR3 size: 13 residues. The chain's CDR3 is CASQGRRSYGYTF. CDR3 DNA: TGTGCCAGCCAAGGAAGACGGAGCTATGGCTACACCTTC.

The chain employs TRBV29-1 and TRBJ1-1; 10 nucleotides agree with TRBD1. The length of the CDR3 is 16 residues. Germline values: CDR1 SQVTM, CDR2 ANQGSEA. V was clipped by 6 bases and J by 1 base; unmatched bases: 11. This CDR3 reads CSVDDRGQDRNTEAFF. CDR3 coding DNA: TGCAGCGTGGATGACAGGGGGCAAGATCGGAACACTGAAGCTTTCTTT.

The rearrangement links TRBV19 to TRBJ1-5; D call uncertain. The CDR3 consists of 13 residues. Germline CDR1 LNHDA, CDR2 SQIVND (reference sequence). Deletions cut 6 bases from V and 4 bases from J, with 10 bases between. Here the CDR3 DNA reads TGTGCCAGTAGCGCAGGCGCGAATCAGCCCCAGCATTTT. Its translation: CASSAGANQPQHF.

The CDR3 here is CASSPPVTVGYTF. The CDR3 DNA reads as TGTGCCAGCTCACCACCCGTTACGGTCGGCTACACCTTC. The chain uses TRBV18 and TRBJ1-2, with D uncertain. The V end lost 0 bases, the J end lost 8 bases, and 10 bases lay between the germline ends. This CDR3 comprises 13 residues. Germline V CDR1 and CDR2: KGHSH, LQKENI.

This chain joins TRBV10-3 and TRBJ1-1; 12 bases map to TRBD1. The CDR3 length is 13 residues. Unmatched junction bases numbered 12, after V lost 11 bases and J lost 11 bases. Per germline, CDR1 ENHRY and CDR2 SYGVKD. In DNA, the CDR3 is TGTGCCCTCGGGACAGGGGGCACCCCGAGGGCTTTCTTT. It specifies CALGTGGTPRAFF.